This entry lists 20 T cell receptor beta chains sequenced from one sample in a study of cytomegalovirus exposure and HLA in healthy donors. PCR used 60 Vbeta primers and 13 Jbeta primers. This table comes from immunoSEQ multiplex PCR, and its TCRdb copy is limited to in-frame clones, with some not included. The sample includes around 150,000 clones, about 75% of them seen just once. Specimen: PBMCs. Receptors originate from a woman aged 45-60 years in good health and CMV-seropositive.

This chain uses TRBV19 with TRBJ2-5; a possible D gene is TRBD2 (5 bases). The CDR3 sequence is 15 residues long. Germline CDR1 is LNHDA and CDR2 is SQIVND (reference sequence). Trimming took off 4 bases at V and 4 bases at J, with 16 bases between the two ends. This chain's CDR3 is CASSTPGLGTETQYF. The CDR3 DNA follows: TGTGCCAGTAGTACCCCAGGACTGGGAACAGAGACCCAGTACTTC.

This chain joins TRBV10-3 and TRBJ2-1; possible D gene TRBD1, 6 bases. Trimming pared 4 bases from V and 3 bases from J, leaving 13 bases between. The CDR3 has 15 amino acids. CDR1 and CDR2 from the germline V gene are ENHRY and SYGVKD. DNA for the CDR3: TGTGCCATCAGTGTTGGGGGCTTTCTCTACAATGAGCAGTTCTTC. Protein product: CAISVGGFLYNEQFF.

The genes are TRBV6-6 and TRBJ2-3; D not resolved. CDR3 length: 14 amino acids. Germline values: CDR1 MNHNY, CDR2 SVGAGI (reference sequence). With 5 bases removed from V and 1 base from J, the gap between germline ends came to 10 bases. CDR3 DNA: TGTGCCAGCAGTCTACTTCGGGGCACAGATACGCAGTATTTT. Its protein product is CASSLLRGTDTQYF.

The chain combines TRBV27 with TRBJ1-2, with 7 bases identical to TRBD1. Germline V gene data show CDR1 as MNHEY and CDR2 as SMNVEV (reference sequence). V was pared by 5 bases and J by 4 bases, with 10 bases of the junction left unmatched. The CDR3 is 15 amino acids. CDR3: CASSKSRDSLYGYTF. CDR3 DNA: TGTGCCAGCAGTAAATCCCGGGACAGCCTCTATGGCTACACCTTC.

The gene calls are TRBV27 and TRBJ2-5; D possibly corresponds to TRBD2 (5 bases). V lost 8 bases and J 5 bases, leaving 15 bases between the germline ends. This CDR3 spans 13 amino acids. The germline gives CDR1 MNHEY, CDR2 SMNVEV (reference sequence). In nucleotides, the CDR3 is TGTGCCAGCTCCCCACGGGAAAGGGAGACCCAGTACTTC. As protein: CASSPRERETQYF.

The rearrangement links TRBV25-1 to TRBJ1-5; 7 bases fit TRBD1. Germline V CDR1 and CDR2: MGHDK, SYGVNS. V was clipped by 7 bases and J by 6 bases; unmatched bases: 3. The CDR3 extends over 12 amino acids. The CDR3 sequence is CASKGAGQPQHF. The CDR3 nucleotides are TGTGCCAGCAAGGGGGCTGGTCAGCCCCAGCATTTT.

The CDR3 loop is CASSVTGFYGYTF. The CDR3 DNA is TGTGCCAGCAGCGTGACAGGGTTTTATGGCTACACCTTC. The chain uses TRBV28 and TRBJ1-2, with TRBD1 matching over 7 bases. CDR1 and CDR2 (germline): MDHEN, SYDVKM. This CDR3 has 13 residues. V was pared by 6 bases and J by 5 bases, with 6 bases of the junction left unmatched.

Points on this clone: This sample includes further DNA sequences coding for the same CDR3. This chain connects TRBV18 to TRBJ1-5, with 7 bases matching TRBD1. The V gene's germline CDR1 is KGHSH and CDR2 LQKENI. The junction had 3 bases not matched to a gene; V was cut back by 2 bases and J by 5 bases. The CDR3 spans 14 residues. The CDR3 coding sequence is TGTGCCAGCTCACCAACAGGGGTGTATCAGCCCCAGCATTTT. Its protein is CASSPTGVYQPQHF. Combining the CDR3 with reference TRBV18 and TRBJ1-5 gives the whole variable domain NAGVMQNPRHLVRRRGQEARLRCSPMKGHSHVYWYRQLPEEGLKFMVYLQKENIIDESGMPKERFSAEFPKEGPSILRIQQVVRGDSAAYFCASSPTGVYQPQHFGDGTRLSIL.

The chain uses TRBV7-9 and TRBJ2-3; no clear D. CDR3 size: 13 residues. The germline gives CDR1 SEHNR, CDR2 FQNEAQ (reference sequence). V gave up 10 bases and J gave up 6 bases, with 17 bases separating them. The CDR3 region is CAKGSVSLDTQYF. The CDR3 nucleotides are TGTGCCAAAGGCAGCGTGAGCTTGGATACGCAGTATTTT.

Points on this clone: The sample contains more than one DNA sequence encoding this CDR3. The rearrangement joins TRBV4-1 to TRBJ2-1; TRBD2 aligns across 7 bases. Unmatched junction bases numbered 4, after V lost 1 base and J lost 4 bases. This CDR3 contains 15 residues. From germline, CDR1 is MGHRA and CDR2 YSYEKL. CDR3 DNA sequence: TGCGCCAGCAGCCAAGGTCTAGCGGCATACAATGAGCAGTTCTTC. It encodes CASSQGLAAYNEQFF.

The chain is built from TRBV20-1 and TRBJ2-7; 8 positions match TRBD2. The length of the CDR3 is 11 residues. The V gene end was trimmed by 7 bases and the J gene end by 4 bases; junction bases not matched to a gene: 3. The germline V gene has CDR1 DFQATT and CDR2 SNEGSKA (reference sequence). CDR3 amino acids: CSVERGYEQYF. The CDR3 DNA follows: TGCAGTGTTGAGCGGGGGTACGAGCAGTACTTC.

This clone occurred a few times. This chain links TRBV9 with TRBJ2-3; no firm D call. This CDR3 has 14 amino acids. The ends were cut back, 0 bases at V and 5 bases at J, with 10 bases in the middle. Germline V gene sequence: CDR1 SGDLS, CDR2 YYNGEE. CDR3 in DNA: TGTGCCAGCAGCGTAGCCTCTACCGGAGATACGCAGTATTTT. It codes for CASSVASTGDTQYF.

The chain carries TRBV6-1 and TRBJ2-1; no clear D gene. The CDR3 is made up of 14 amino acids. Germline CDR1 is MNHNS and CDR2 is SASEGT. Trimming shortened V by 3 bases and J by 4 bases, and 10 bases separated the two germline ends. CDR3 sequence reads: CASSDIELYNEQFF. CDR3 sequence (DNA): TGTGCCAGCAGTGATATAGAGCTATACAATGAGCAGTTCTTC.

The chain links TRBV11-2 to TRBJ2-4, with 11 bases fitting TRBD2. This CDR3 has 18 amino acids. Germline loops: CDR1 SGHAT, CDR2 FQNNGV. Trimming cost V 0 bases and J 4 bases; bases outside gene matches: 8. CDR3 loop: CASSLDRSGGASKNIQYF. The CDR3 DNA reads as TGTGCCAGCAGCTTAGATCGTAGCGGGGGGGCCAGTAAAAACATTCAGTACTTC.

CDR3 amino acids: CASSLNFRTEGAFF. The CDR3 coding sequence is TGTGCCAGCAGCTTAAACTTTAGGACAGAGGGAGCTTTCTTT. This chain joins TRBV7-8 and TRBJ1-1; weak D call: TRBD1 (6 bases). This CDR3 spans 14 amino acids. Germline V gene data show CDR1 as SGHVS and CDR2 as FQNEAQ. Trimming removed 2 bases at V and 10 bases at J, with 17 bases between. The full variable domain, in which reference TRBV7-8 and TRBJ1-1 provide the parts outside the CDR3, is GAGVSQSPRYKVAKRGQDVALRCDPISGHVSLFWYQQALGQGPEFLTYFQNEAQLDKSGLPSDRFFAERPEGSVSTLKIQRTQQEDSAVYLCASSLNFRTEGAFFGQGTRLTVV.

This chain uses TRBV5-1 with TRBJ2-5, with 8 bases aligning to TRBD1. J was trimmed by 2 bases and V by 2 bases; bases with no gene match: 8. The length of the CDR3 is 16 residues. CDR1 is SGHRS, CDR2 YFSETQ, per germline. DNA of the CDR3: TGCGCCAGCAGCTTTTTCAGGGGGCCAATTCAAGAGACCCAGTACTTC. It yields the protein CASSFFRGPIQETQYF. The full variable domain, in which reference TRBV5-1 and TRBJ2-5 provide the parts outside the CDR3, is KAGVTQTPRYLIKTRGQQVTLSCSPISGHRSVSWYQQTPGQGLQFLFEYFSETQRNKGNFPGRFSGRQFSNSRSEMNVSTLELGDSALYLCASSFFRGPIQETQYFGPGTRLLVL.

The V gene is TRBV6-5, the J gene TRBJ2-3; perhaps TRBD2 as D (5 bases). CDR1 is MNHEY, CDR2 SVGAGI, per germline. Trimming shortened V by 11 bases and J by 6 bases, and 18 bases separated the two germline ends. The CDR3 has 13 amino acids. For the CDR3, the DNA is TGTGCCGGATTAGAGGGTGAGTCTGATACGCAGTATTTT. Protein sequence: CAGLEGESDTQYF.

The genes are TRBV28 and TRBJ2-5; 11 nucleotides align to TRBD1. This CDR3 is built from 16 residues. From germline, CDR1 is MDHEN and CDR2 SYDVKM. The ends lost 5 bases at V and 5 bases at J; junction bases unmatched: 10. DNA for the CDR3: TGTGCCAGCAGTCGACCGGCGGGACAGGGGGACGAGACCCAGTACTTC. Protein sequence: CASSRPAGQGDETQYF.

CDR3 DNA sequence: TGTGCCAGCAGCTTGAAGGGACAGTTGACCGGGGAGCTGTTTTTT. The encoded protein is CASSLKGQLTGELFF. This chain uses TRBV5-4 with TRBJ2-2, with 7 positions matching TRBD1. CDR1 is SGHNT, CDR2 YYREEE, per germline (reference sequence). CDR3 size: 15 residues. The ends lost 1 base at V and 5 bases at J; junction bases unmatched: 5.

The V gene is TRBV5-1, the J gene TRBJ2-5, with 7 nucleotides matching TRBD1. This CDR3 is 16 amino acids long. CDR1 is SGHRS and CDR2 is YFSETQ in the germline V gene. After removal of 1 base from V and 3 bases from J, the junction contained 9 bases not matched to a gene. The CDR3 loop reads CASSLFKGAREETQYF. The CDR3 region has the DNA TGCGCCAGCAGCTTGTTTAAGGGGGCGCGGGAAGAGACCCAGTACTTC.